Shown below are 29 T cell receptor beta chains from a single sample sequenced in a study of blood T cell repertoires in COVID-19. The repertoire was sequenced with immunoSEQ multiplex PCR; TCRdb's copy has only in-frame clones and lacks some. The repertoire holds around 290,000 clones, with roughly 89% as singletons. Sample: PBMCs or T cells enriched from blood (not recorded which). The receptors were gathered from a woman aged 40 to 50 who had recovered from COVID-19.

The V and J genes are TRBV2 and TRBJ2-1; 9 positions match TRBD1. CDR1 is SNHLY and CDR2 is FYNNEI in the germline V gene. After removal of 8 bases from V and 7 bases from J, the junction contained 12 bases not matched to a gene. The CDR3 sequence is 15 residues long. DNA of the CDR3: TGTGCCAGCGAGACCATACAGGGGGCAAGGAATGAGCAGTTCTTC. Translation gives CASETIQGARNEQFF.

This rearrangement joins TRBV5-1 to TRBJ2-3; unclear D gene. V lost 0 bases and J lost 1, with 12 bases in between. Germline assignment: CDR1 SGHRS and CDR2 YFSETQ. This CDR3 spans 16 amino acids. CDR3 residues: CASSLVPTPGTDTQYF. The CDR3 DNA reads TGCGCCAGCAGCTTGGTACCCACCCCAGGCACAGATACGCAGTATTTT.

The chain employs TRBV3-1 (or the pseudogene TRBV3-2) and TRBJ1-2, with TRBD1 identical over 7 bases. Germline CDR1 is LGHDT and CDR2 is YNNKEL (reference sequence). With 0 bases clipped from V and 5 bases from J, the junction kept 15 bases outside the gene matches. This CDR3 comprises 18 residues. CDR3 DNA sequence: TGTGCCAGCAGCCAAGAGGGTCCGAGACAGGGACCAATTTATGGCTACACCTTC. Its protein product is CASSQEGPRQGPIYGYTF.

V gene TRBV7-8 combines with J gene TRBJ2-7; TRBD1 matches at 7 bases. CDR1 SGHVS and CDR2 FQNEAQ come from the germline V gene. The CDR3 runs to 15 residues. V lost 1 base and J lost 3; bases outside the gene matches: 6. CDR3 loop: CASSLGDRVYYEQYF. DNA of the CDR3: TGTGCCAGCAGCTTAGGAGACAGGGTTTACTACGAGCAGTACTTC. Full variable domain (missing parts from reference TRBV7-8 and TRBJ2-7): GAGVSQSPRYKVAKRGQDVALRCDPISGHVSLFWYQQALGQGPEFLTYFQNEAQLDKSGLPSDRFFAERPEGSVSTLKIQRTQQEDSAVYLCASSLGDRVYYEQYFGPGTRLTVT.

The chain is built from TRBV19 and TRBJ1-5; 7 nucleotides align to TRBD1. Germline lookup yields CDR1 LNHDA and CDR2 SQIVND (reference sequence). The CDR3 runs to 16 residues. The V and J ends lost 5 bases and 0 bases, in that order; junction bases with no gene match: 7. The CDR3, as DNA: TGTGCCAGTAGTCCCGGGACAGCGCGTAGCAATCAGCCCCAGCATTTT. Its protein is CASSPGTARSNQPQHF.

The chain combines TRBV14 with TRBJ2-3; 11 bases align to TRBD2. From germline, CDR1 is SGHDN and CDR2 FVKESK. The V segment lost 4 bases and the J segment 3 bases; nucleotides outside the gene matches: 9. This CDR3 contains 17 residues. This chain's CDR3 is CASSRTLTSGATDTQYF. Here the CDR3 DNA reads TGTGCCAGCAGCCGAACATTGACTAGCGGGGCAACAGATACGCAGTATTTT.

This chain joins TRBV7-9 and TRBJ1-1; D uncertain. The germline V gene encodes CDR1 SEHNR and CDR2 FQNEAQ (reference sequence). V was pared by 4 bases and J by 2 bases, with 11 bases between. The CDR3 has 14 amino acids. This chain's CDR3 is CASSSGRINTEAFF. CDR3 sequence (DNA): TGTGCCAGCAGCTCTGGCAGAATAAACACTGAAGCTTTCTTT. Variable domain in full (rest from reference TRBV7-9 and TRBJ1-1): DTGVSQNPRHKITKRGQNVTFRCDPISEHNRLYWYRQTLGQGPEFLTYFQNEAQLEKSRLLSDRFSAERPKGSFSTLEIQRTEQGDSAMYLCASSSGRINTEAFFGQGTRLTVV.

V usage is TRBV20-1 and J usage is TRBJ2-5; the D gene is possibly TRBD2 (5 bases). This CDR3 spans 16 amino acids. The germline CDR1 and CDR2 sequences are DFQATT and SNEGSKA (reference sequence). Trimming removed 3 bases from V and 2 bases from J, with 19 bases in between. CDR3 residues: CSASSPRRGPQETQYF. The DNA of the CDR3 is TGCAGTGCTAGTTCCCCCCGCCGCGGGCCACAAGAGACCCAGTACTTC.

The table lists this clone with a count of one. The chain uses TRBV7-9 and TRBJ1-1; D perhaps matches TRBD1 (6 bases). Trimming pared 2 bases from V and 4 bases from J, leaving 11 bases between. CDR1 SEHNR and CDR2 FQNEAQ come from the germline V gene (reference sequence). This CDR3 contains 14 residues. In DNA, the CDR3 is TGTGCCAGCAGCTTAACGGGGGGCCGCACTGAAGCTTTCTTT. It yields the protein CASSLTGGRTEAFF.

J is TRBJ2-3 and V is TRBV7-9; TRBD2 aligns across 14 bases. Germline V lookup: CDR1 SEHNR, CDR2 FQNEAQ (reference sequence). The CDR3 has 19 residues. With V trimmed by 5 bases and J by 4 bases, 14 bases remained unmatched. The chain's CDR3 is CASSQGRGTSGGKADTQYF. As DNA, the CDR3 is TGTGCCAGCAGCCAAGGGCGCGGGACTAGCGGGGGAAAAGCAGATACGCAGTATTTT.

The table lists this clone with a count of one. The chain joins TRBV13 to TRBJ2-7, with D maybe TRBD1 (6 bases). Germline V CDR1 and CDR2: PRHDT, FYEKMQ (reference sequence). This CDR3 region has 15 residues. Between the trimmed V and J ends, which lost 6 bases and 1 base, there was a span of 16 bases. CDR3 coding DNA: TGTGCCAGCAGTTCTACTCGTGGGACATCCTACGAGCAGTACTTC. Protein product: CASSSTRGTSYEQYF.

The CDR3 DNA reads as TGCGCCAGCAGCTTGATCCCAGCGGGATCGGACAATGAGCAGTTCTTC. Its translation: CASSLIPAGSDNEQFF. The chain recombines TRBV5-1 with TRBJ2-1; 7 bases are shared with TRBD2. Germline V gene sequence: CDR1 SGHRS, CDR2 YFSETQ. Losses at the gene ends were 1 base for V and 5 bases for J; bases not matched to a gene: 9. This CDR3 has 16 residues.

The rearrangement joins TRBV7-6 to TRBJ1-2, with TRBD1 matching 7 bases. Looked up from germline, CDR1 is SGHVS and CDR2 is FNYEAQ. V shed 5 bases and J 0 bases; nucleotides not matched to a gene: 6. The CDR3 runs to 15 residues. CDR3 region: CASSPVTGPNYGYTF. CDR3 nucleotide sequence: TGTGCCAGCAGCCCGGTGACAGGGCCTAACTATGGCTACACCTTC.

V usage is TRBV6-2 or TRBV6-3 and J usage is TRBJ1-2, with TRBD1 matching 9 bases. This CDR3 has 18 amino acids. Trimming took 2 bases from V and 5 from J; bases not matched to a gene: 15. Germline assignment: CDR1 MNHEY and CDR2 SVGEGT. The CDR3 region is CASSYGAYRDRVEYGYTF. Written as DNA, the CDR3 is TGTGCCAGCAGTTACGGCGCCTACCGGGACAGGGTAGAGTATGGCTACACCTTC.

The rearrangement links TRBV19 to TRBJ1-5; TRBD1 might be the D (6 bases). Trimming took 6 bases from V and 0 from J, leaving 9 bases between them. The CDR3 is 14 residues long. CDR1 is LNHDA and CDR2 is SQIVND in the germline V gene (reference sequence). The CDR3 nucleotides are TGTGCCAGTAGACAGGGCCCTAGCAATCAGCCCCAGCATTTT. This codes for CASRQGPSNQPQHF.

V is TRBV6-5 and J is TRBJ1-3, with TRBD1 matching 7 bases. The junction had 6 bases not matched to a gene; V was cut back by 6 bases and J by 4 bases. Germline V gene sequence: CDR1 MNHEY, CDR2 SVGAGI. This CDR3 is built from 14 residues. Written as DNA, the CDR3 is TGTGCCAGCAGGTCGACAGGGAGAGGAAACACCATATATTTT. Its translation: CASRSTGRGNTIYF.

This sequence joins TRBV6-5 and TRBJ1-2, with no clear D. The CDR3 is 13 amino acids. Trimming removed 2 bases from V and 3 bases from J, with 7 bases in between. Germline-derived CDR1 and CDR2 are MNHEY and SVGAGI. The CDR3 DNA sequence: TGTGCCAGCAGTTACGAGCATTACTATGGCTACACCTTC. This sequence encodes CASSYEHYYGYTF.

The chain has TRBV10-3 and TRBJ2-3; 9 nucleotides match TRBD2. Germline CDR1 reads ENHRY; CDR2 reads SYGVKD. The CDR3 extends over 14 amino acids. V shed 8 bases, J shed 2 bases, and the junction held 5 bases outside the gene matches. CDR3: CAIGAGGPTDTQYF. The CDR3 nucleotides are TGTGCCATCGGTGCGGGAGGGCCCACAGATACGCAGTATTTT.

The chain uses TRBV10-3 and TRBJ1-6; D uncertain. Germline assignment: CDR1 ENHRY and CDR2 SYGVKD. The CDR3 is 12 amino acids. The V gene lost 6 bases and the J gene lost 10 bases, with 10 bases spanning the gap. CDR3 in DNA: TGTGCCATCAGGGACGGCGGGTCACCCCTCCACTTT. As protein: CAIRDGGSPLHF.

The CDR3 region has the DNA TGTGCCAGCAGCTTAGTAGGGGGGACAGGGGGTTCACCCCTCCACTTT. Protein: CASSLVGGTGGSPLHF. The chain links TRBV7-8 to TRBJ1-6; 11 nucleotides align to TRBD1. Trimming took 1 base from V and 9 from J; bases not matched to a gene: 5. Germline loops: CDR1 SGHVS, CDR2 FQNEAQ. The CDR3 loop spans 16 amino acids.

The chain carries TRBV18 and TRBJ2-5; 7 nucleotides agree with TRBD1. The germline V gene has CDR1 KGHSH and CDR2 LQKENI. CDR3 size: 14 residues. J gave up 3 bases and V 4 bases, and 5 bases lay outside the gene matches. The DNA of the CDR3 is TGTGCCAGCTCACAGAAGGGGACAGAAGAGACCCAGTACTTC. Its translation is CASSQKGTEETQYF.

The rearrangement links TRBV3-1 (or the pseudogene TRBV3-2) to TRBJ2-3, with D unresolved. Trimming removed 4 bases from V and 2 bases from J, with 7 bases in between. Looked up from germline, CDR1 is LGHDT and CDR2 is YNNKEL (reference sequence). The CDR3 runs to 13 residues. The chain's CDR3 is CASSPLLTDTQYF. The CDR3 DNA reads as TGTGCCAGCAGCCCCCTTCTCACAGATACGCAGTATTTT.

The CDR3 is CASSFTQGRKYEQYF. CDR3 bases: TGCGCCAGCAGCTTCACTCAGGGGCGGAAATACGAGCAGTACTTC. The chain uses TRBV5-1 and TRBJ2-7; the D gene is possibly TRBD1 (6 bases). CDR3 size: 15 residues. The V end lost 2 bases, the J end lost 4 bases, and 16 bases lay between the germline ends. Germline V lookup: CDR1 SGHRS, CDR2 YFSETQ.

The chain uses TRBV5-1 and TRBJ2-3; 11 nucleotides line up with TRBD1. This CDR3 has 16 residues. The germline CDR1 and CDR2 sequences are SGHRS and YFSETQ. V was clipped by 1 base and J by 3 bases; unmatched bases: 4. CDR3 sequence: CASSLTGQGGTDTQYF. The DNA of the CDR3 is TGCGCCAGCAGCTTGACGGGACAGGGGGGGACAGATACGCAGTATTTT.

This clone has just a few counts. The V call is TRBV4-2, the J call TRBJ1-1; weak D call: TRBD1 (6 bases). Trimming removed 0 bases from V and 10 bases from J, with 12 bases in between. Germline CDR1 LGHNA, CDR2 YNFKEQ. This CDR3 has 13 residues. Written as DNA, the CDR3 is TGTGCCAGCAGCCAAGATGGGCAGGGGCGAGCTTTCTTT. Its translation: CASSQDGQGRAFF.

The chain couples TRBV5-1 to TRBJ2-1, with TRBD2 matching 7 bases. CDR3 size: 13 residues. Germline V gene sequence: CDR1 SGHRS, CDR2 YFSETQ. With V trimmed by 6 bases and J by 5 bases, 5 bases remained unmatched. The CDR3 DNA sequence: TGCGCCAGCATGCCCGGGACTAACAATGAGCAGTTCTTC. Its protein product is CASMPGTNNEQFF. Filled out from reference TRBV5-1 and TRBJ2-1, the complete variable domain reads KAGVTQTPRYLIKTRGQQVTLSCSPISGHRSVSWYQQTPGQGLQFLFEYFSETQRNKGNFPGRFSGRQFSNSRSEMNVSTLELGDSALYLCASMPGTNNEQFFGPGTRLTVL.

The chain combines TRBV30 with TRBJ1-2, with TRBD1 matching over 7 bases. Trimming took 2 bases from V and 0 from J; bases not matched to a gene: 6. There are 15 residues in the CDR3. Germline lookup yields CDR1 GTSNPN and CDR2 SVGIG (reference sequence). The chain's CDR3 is CAWSRGRTANYGYTF. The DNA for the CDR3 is TGTGCCTGGAGTAGGGGGCGCACTGCTAACTATGGCTACACCTTC.

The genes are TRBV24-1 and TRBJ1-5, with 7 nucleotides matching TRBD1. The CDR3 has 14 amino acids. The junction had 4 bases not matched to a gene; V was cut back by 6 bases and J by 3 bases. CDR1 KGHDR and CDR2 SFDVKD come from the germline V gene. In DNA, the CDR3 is TGTGCCACCAGTAAAGGACAGGCCAATCAGCCCCAGCATTTT. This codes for CATSKGQANQPQHF.

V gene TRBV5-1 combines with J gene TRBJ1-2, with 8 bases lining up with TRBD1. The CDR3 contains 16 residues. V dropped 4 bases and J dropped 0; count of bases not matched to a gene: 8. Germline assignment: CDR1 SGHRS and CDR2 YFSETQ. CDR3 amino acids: CASSPGQGQANYGYTF. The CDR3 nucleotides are TGCGCCAGCAGCCCAGGACAGGGCCAAGCTAACTATGGCTACACCTTC. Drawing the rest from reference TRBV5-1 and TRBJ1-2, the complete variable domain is KAGVTQTPRYLIKTRGQQVTLSCSPISGHRSVSWYQQTPGQGLQFLFEYFSETQRNKGNFPGRFSGRQFSNSRSEMNVSTLELGDSALYLCASSPGQGQANYGYTFGSGTRLTVV.